These T cell receptor beta chains were read from a single sample in a study of technical replicates of blood from several donors. TCRdb's copy holds only in-frame clones and misses some; the assay was immunoSEQ multiplex PCR. The sample has roughly 100,000 clones, 95% seen once. The sequenced sample was T cells isolated from PBMCs. The receptors originated from a human donor in good health. Both conserved end residues are part of each CDR3.

CDR3,V,J
CASSPSNQPQYF,TRBV7-2,.
CASSVGARQSGYTF,TRBV9,TRBJ1-2
CASSIVGSEQYF,TRBV19,TRBJ2-7
CASSYRLRGEAFF,TRBV6-5,TRBJ1-1
CASSFVGGDTQYF,TRBV5-1,TRBJ2-3
CASSFLTGVNQPQHF,TRBV11-2,TRBJ1-5
CASRAGTGATNEQFF,TRBV6-5,TRBJ2-1
CASSQGLGDTGELFF,TRBV5-1,TRBJ2-2
CASSDSRAGGSYNEQFF,TRBV6-4,TRBJ2-1
CSVGLAGGEQYF,TRBV29-1,TRBJ2-7
CASSFSPRGEQYF,TRBV27,TRBJ2-7
CAWSRGGRGETQYF,TRBV30,TRBJ2-5
CASNEIMGHEQFF,TRBV2,TRBJ2-1
CATSTNQPQHF,TRBV28,TRBJ1-5
CASSRTSGIYEQYF,TRBV10-2,TRBJ2-7
CASSYPGTGRTEAFF,TRBV6-5,TRBJ1-1
CASSLGQVDSNQPQHF,TRBV7-2,TRBJ1-5
CASSLRQASYEQYF,TRBV27,TRBJ2-7
CASSKRPRGNQPQHF,TRBV28,TRBJ1-5
CASNRDTYGYTF,TRBV9,TRBJ1-2
CASSIAGSSYNEQFF,TRBV28,TRBJ2-1
CASSTRTGGGYEQYF,TRBV7-8,TRBJ2-7
CASSLVGTNEKLFF,TRBV5-1,TRBJ1-4
CASSQEPTGLDTEAFF,TRBV4-1,TRBJ1-1
CSVGGLVSTEQFF,TRBV29-1,TRBJ2-1
CASSVGGRIGNTIYF,TRBV6-5,TRBJ1-3
CASSLGPGGVSFF,TRBV7-9,TRBJ2-1
CASSFLAGAKETQYF,TRBV7-3,TRBJ2-5
CASSLGGSNTEAFF,TRBV5-4,TRBJ1-1
CASSRDRINEKLFF,TRBV9,TRBJ1-4
CASSSSPSVNEQFF,TRBV21-1,TRBJ2-1
CASSSLAGRTDTQYF,TRBV6-5,TRBJ2-3
CASSPREIPYNEQFF,TRBV19,TRBJ2-1
CASSLDRGRGEAFF,TRBV7-6,TRBJ1-1
CASSPEREGSEQYF,TRBV18,TRBJ2-7
CASSTLAGGTETQYF,TRBV19,TRBJ2-5
CASSPWTAASGNTIYF,TRBV11-2,TRBJ1-3
CASSEAGGYTEAFF,TRBV6-1,TRBJ1-1